Listed here is a single T cell receptor (beta chain). Trimming pared 6 bases from V and 3 bases from J, leaving 20 bases between. This CDR3 has 16 amino acids. CDR1 and CDR2 from the germline V gene are KGHSH and LQKENI. The data stem from a study of T cell changes during pregnancy in multiple sclerosis. Sequenced by immunoSEQ multiplex PCR; TCRdb stores in-frame clones only, minus some. Of about 15,000 clones in the sample, roughly 96% are singletons; the top ten hold roughly 0.83%. The chain combines TRBV18 with TRBJ1-1; tentative D call: TRBD1 (6 bases). Specimen: peripheral blood, collected in the third trimester of pregnancy. This clonotype was sampled from a female donor with multiple sclerosis, enrolled in a pregnancy study. The CDR3: CASSSLPPTGDTEAFF. DNA of the CDR3: TGTGCCAGCTCCTCACTACCACCGACAGGAGACACTGAAGCTTTCTTT.